The 28 T cell receptor beta chains below were found in one sample sequenced in a study of pediatric ulcerative colitis. Using immunoSEQ multiplex PCR, the repertoire was profiled, and TCRdb retains in-frame clones only, with some absent. The sample has around 65,000 clones, around 80% seen once. The material sequenced was blood. These receptors were taken from a boy younger than 18 with moderate ulcerative colitis.

V is TRBV28 and J is TRBJ1-4, with 7 bases identical to TRBD1. The CDR3 consists of 14 residues. Per the germline V gene, CDR1 is MDHEN and CDR2 is SYDVKM. V lost 4 bases to trimming and J lost 6 bases; unmatched junction nucleotides: 5. This CDR3 is CASSSTGLDEKLFF. CDR3 nucleotide sequence: TGTGCCAGCAGTTCGACAGGGTTGGATGAAAAACTGTTTTTT.

The chain joins TRBV19 to TRBJ2-6; TRBD1 might be the D (5 bases). The CDR3 is made up of 16 amino acids. Germline lookup yields CDR1 LNHDA and CDR2 SQIVND (reference sequence). Trimming took 6 bases from V and 3 from J, leaving 15 bases between them. CDR3 nucleotide sequence: TGTGCCAGTAGCAGTCCAGGGCCCGGTGGGGCCAACGTCCTGACTTTC. Translating it yields CASSSPGPGGANVLTF.

V is TRBV11-2 and J is TRBJ2-2; D may correspond to TRBD1 or TRBD2 (5 bases each). Trimming shortened V by 1 base and J by 1 base, and 10 bases separated the two germline ends. Per the germline V gene, CDR1 is SGHAT and CDR2 is FQNNGV. This CDR3 spans 16 amino acids. CDR3 DNA: TGTGCCAGCAGCTTAGTGACGGGACGGAACACCGGGGAGCTGTTTTTT. The encoded protein is CASSLVTGRNTGELFF.

The chain combines TRBV6-5 with TRBJ1-4, with a possible D match to TRBD1 (6 bases). The V end lost 2 bases, the J end lost 8 bases, and 12 bases lay between the germline ends. Germline loops: CDR1 MNHEY, CDR2 SVGAGI. The CDR3 sequence is 14 residues long. The CDR3 coding sequence is TGTGCCAGCAGTTACGTCAGGGGTGGAGAAAAACTGTTTTTT. It is translated as CASSYVRGGEKLFF.

The rearrangement uses TRBV21-1 and TRBJ1-2; the table gives TRBD1 as D, unverified against the DNA. TRBV21-1 is a pseudogene. The CDR3 is 15 amino acids. This chain's CDR3 is CASSKELLGENGYTF. As DNA, the CDR3 is TGTGCCAGCAGCAAAGAGCTCCTAGGGGAAAATGGCTACACCTTC.

CDR3 residues: CASSVGLPSDTQYF. In DNA, the CDR3 is TGTGCCAGTAGTGTGGGACTACCGTCAGATACGCAGTATTTT. The chain employs TRBV19 and TRBJ2-3; the match to TRBD2 covers 7 bases. Germline V gene data show CDR1 as LNHDA and CDR2 as SQIVND (reference sequence). The length of the CDR3 is 14 residues. The V gene end was trimmed by 5 bases and the J gene end by 4 bases; junction bases not matched to a gene: 6. Filled out from reference TRBV19 and TRBJ2-3, the complete variable domain reads DGGITQSPKYLFRKEGQNVTLSCEQNLNHDAMYWYRQDPGQGLRLIYYSQIVNDFQKGDIAEGYSVSREKKESFPLTVTSAQKNPTAFYLCASSVGLPSDTQYFGPGTRLTVL.

This clone was seen a few times. J is TRBJ1-1 and V is TRBV7-3; D remains ambiguous. This CDR3 has 12 amino acids. Per germline, CDR1 SGHTA and CDR2 FQGTGA. V gave up 5 bases and J gave up 9 bases, with 13 bases separating them. The CDR3 sequence: CASSINLGKAFF. CDR3 in DNA: TGTGCCAGCAGCATCAACCTAGGGAAAGCTTTCTTT.

The V call is TRBV9, the J call TRBJ1-4; the match to TRBD1 covers 12 bases. Looked up from germline, CDR1 is SGDLS and CDR2 is YYNGEE. The CDR3 is made up of 17 amino acids. V trimming: 1 base; J trimming: 5 bases; junction bases outside the gene matches: 6. CDR3 sequence: CASSVTLGTGGNEKLFF. The CDR3 nucleotides read TGTGCCAGCAGCGTAACCTTAGGGACAGGGGGCAATGAAAAACTGTTTTTT.

The chain is built from TRBV16 and TRBJ1-5; TRBD1 matches 8 bases. The CDR3 length is 15 residues. With V trimmed by 6 bases and J by 6 bases, 10 bases remained unmatched. Germline lookup yields CDR1 KGHSY and CDR2 FQNENV. The CDR3 nucleotides are TGTGCCAGCAGTACTGAGGACAGGGTGGCTCAGCCCCAGCATTTT. Encoded protein: CASSTEDRVAQPQHF.

The chain employs TRBV2 and TRBJ2-3; 7 bases fit TRBD2. Germline V gives CDR1 SNHLY, CDR2 FYNNEI. CDR3 length: 14 amino acids. V was clipped by 4 bases and J by 4 bases; unmatched bases: 5. Here the CDR3 DNA reads TGTGCCAGCAGTGGTAGCGGGTTTGCAGATACGCAGTATTTT. It encodes CASSGSGFADTQYF.

This clone has just one count. The rearrangement joins TRBV10-3 to TRBJ2-3, with 9 nucleotides matching TRBD2. The germline V gene encodes CDR1 ENHRY and CDR2 SYGVKD. This CDR3 comprises 14 residues. J was trimmed by 5 bases and V by 4 bases; bases with no gene match: 4. CDR3 sequence: CAISVAGGVDTQYF. CDR3 nucleotide sequence: TGTGCCATCAGTGTTGCGGGGGGGGTAGATACGCAGTATTTT.

V usage is TRBV20-1 and J usage is TRBJ1-2; weak D call: TRBD1 (6 bases). V lost 4 bases to trimming and J lost 8 bases, with 11 bases between them. Germline values: CDR1 DFQATT, CDR2 SNEGSKA (reference sequence). CDR3 length: 11 amino acids. CDR3 amino acids: CSATEGVGYTF. The CDR3, as DNA: TGCAGTGCTACCGAGGGGGTAGGCTACACCTTC.

The chain carries TRBV27 and TRBJ1-3; TRBD1 matches 9 bases. Losses at the gene ends were 6 bases for V and 9 bases for J; bases not matched to a gene: 12. Germline V CDR1 and CDR2: MNHEY, SMNVEV (reference sequence). The CDR3 is made up of 15 amino acids. This CDR3 reads CASRGQGSLRSTIYF. The CDR3, as DNA: TGTGCCAGCAGGGGACAGGGCAGTCTCAGAAGCACCATATATTTT.

The chain uses TRBV25-1 and TRBJ1-1; maybe TRBD1 (5 bases). The CDR3 contains 11 residues. Trimming removed 10 bases from V and 11 bases from J, with 17 bases in between. Germline CDR1 MGHDK, CDR2 SYGVNS. The CDR3 spells CATLMGTGAFF. The CDR3 nucleotides read TGTGCCACTCTTATGGGGACCGGGGCTTTCTTT.

Concerning this clone itself: Other DNA sequences in the same sample also yield this CDR3. This chain uses TRBV11-2 with TRBJ1-2, with 9 bases identical to TRBD1. Germline V gene lookup returns CDR1 SGHAT and CDR2 FQNNGV. V dropped 4 bases and J dropped 7; count of bases not matched to a gene: 10. This CDR3 has 15 residues. The CDR3 sequence: CASSSPGQGAGGYTF. CDR3 DNA sequence: TGTGCCAGCAGCTCGCCGGGACAGGGAGCCGGTGGCTACACCTTC.

This clone was seen a handful of times. The CDR3 is CASSLSRNQPQHF. For the CDR3, the DNA is TGTGCCAGCAGCTTATCGAGAAATCAGCCCCAGCATTTT. The chain carries TRBV7-8 and TRBJ1-5, with unresolved D. V gave up 2 bases and J gave up 4 bases, with 6 bases separating them. The CDR3 is made up of 13 amino acids. The germline CDR1 and CDR2 sequences are SGHVS and FQNEAQ.

This clone was detected a few times. CDR3 amino acids: CASSFEAYNEQFF. CDR3 DNA: TGTGCCAGCAGCTTTGAAGCTTACAATGAGCAGTTCTTC. The genes are TRBV7-3 and TRBJ2-1, with no clear D. V gave up 3 bases and J gave up 4 bases, with 7 bases separating them. CDR3 length equals 13 residues. Germline V CDR1 and CDR2: SGHTA, FQGTGA. The full variable domain, with the rest looked up from reference TRBV7-3 and TRBJ2-1, is GAGVSQTPSNKVTEKGKYVELRCDPISGHTALYWYRQSLGQGPEFLIYFQGTGAADDSGLPNDRFFAVRPEGSVSTLKIQRTERGDSAVYLCASSFEAYNEQFFGPGTRLTVL.

This clone showed up just a few times. The CDR3 sequence: CASYPQGPVGQPQHF. The CDR3 bases are TGTGCCAGCTATCCCCAGGGGCCGGTGGGACAGCCCCAGCATTTT. The chain recombines TRBV6-6 with TRBJ1-5; possibly TRBD1 for D (6 bases). Between the trimmed V and J ends, which lost 8 bases and 7 bases, there was a span of 21 bases. The CDR3 is made up of 15 amino acids. CDR1 is MNHNY and CDR2 is SVGAGI in the germline V gene (reference sequence).

This sequence joins TRBV27 and TRBJ2-5; D gene ambiguous. V lost 5 bases and J lost 4, with 20 bases in between. The CDR3 contains 16 residues. Germline V gene sequence: CDR1 MNHEY, CDR2 SMNVEV (reference sequence). CDR3 residues: CASSLSPGVTPETQYF. Here the CDR3 DNA reads TGTGCCAGCAGTCTTTCCCCAGGTGTGACCCCAGAGACCCAGTACTTC.

The chain recombines TRBV9 with TRBJ2-5; 8 bases align to TRBD1. Germline values: CDR1 SGDLS, CDR2 YYNGEE. The CDR3 length is 16 residues. With 3 bases clipped from V and 7 bases from J, the junction kept 14 bases outside the gene matches. As DNA, the CDR3 is TGTGCCAGCAGCGCATCCGGACAGGGTCTAGAAGGGACCCAGTACTTC. This codes for CASSASGQGLEGTQYF.

The V and J genes are TRBV27 and TRBJ2-7; TRBD2 matches at 10 bases. The CDR3 has 14 amino acids. The germline gives CDR1 MNHEY, CDR2 SMNVEV (reference sequence). The V gene end was trimmed by 3 bases and the J gene end by 7 bases; junction bases not matched to a gene: 6. The CDR3 region is CASSLGSGGLEQYF. The CDR3 DNA reads TGTGCCAGCAGTTTGGGTAGCGGGGGGCTTGAGCAGTACTTC.

This clone was found a few times. The genes are TRBV27 and TRBJ1-1, with 8 positions matching TRBD1. CDR1 is MNHEY and CDR2 is SMNVEV in the germline V gene (reference sequence). V lost 6 bases to trimming and J lost 4 bases; unmatched junction nucleotides: 10. The CDR3 loop spans 15 amino acids. CDR3 nucleotides: TGTGCCAGCAGATATGGCGGACAGGGTAGCACTGAAGCTTTCTTT. It yields the protein CASRYGGQGSTEAFF.

This chain uses TRBV18 with TRBJ2-4; tentatively, D is TRBD2 (5 bases). The V end was cut by 0 bases, the J end by 7 bases, with 16 bases between. Germline CDR1 KGHSH, CDR2 LQKENI. The CDR3 covers 16 residues. CDR3 DNA sequence: TGTGCCAGCTCACCACCCCGACTGAATGCGGGTAACATTCAGTACTTC. It specifies CASSPPRLNAGNIQYF.

The V and J genes are TRBV27 and TRBJ2-7, with 15 bases that match TRBD2. CDR1 is MNHEY, CDR2 SMNVEV, per germline (reference sequence). Unmatched junction bases numbered 8, after V lost 7 bases and J lost 4 bases. This CDR3 comprises 16 residues. CDR3 amino acids: CASTLYGTSGRYEQYF. The CDR3 DNA sequence: TGTGCCAGCACGTTGTACGGGACTAGCGGGAGGTACGAGCAGTACTTC.

The CDR3 reads CASSLTGGLSQPQHF. Written as DNA, the CDR3 is TGTGCCAGTAGCCTAACAGGGGGTCTGAGTCAGCCCCAGCATTTT. The genes are TRBV19 and TRBJ1-5, with TRBD1 matching over 8 bases. J gave up 6 bases and V 6 bases, and 10 bases lay outside the gene matches. There are 15 residues in the CDR3. Germline V CDR1 and CDR2: LNHDA, SQIVND (reference sequence).

The chain couples TRBV7-6 to TRBJ2-3; a possible D gene is TRBD1 (5 bases). The CDR3 sequence is 16 residues long. Germline lookup yields CDR1 SGHVS and CDR2 FNYEAQ. V lost 5 bases and J lost 2, with 17 bases in between. Here the CDR3 reads CASSQETATITDTQYF. DNA of the CDR3: TGTGCCAGCAGCCAAGAGACAGCCACCATCACAGATACGCAGTATTTT.

The chain couples TRBV20-1 to TRBJ2-3, with no clear D. CDR3 length: 11 amino acids. Looked up from germline, CDR1 is DFQATT and CDR2 is SNEGSKA (reference sequence). The V gene lost 6 bases and the J gene lost 9 bases, with 13 bases spanning the gap. Here the CDR3 DNA reads TGCAGTGCGAAAGCGTTGGCCACGCAGTATTTT. This translates into CSAKALATQYF.

CDR3 sequence reads: CSAEGGKGYTF. As DNA, the CDR3 is TGCAGTGCGGAAGGGGGCAAAGGCTACACCTTC. The chain carries TRBV20-1 and TRBJ1-2; TRBD1 agrees at 7 bases. Germline V gene lookup returns CDR1 DFQATT and CDR2 SNEGSKA (reference sequence). This CDR3 comprises 11 residues. Unmatched junction bases numbered 6, after V lost 6 bases and J lost 8 bases.